These 10 T cell receptor beta chains were sequenced from one sample in a study of CD8 T cells in ankylosing spondylitis. One entry per CDR3 protein, called by TCRdb with MiXCR from the 5' RACE reads. This table holds roughly 240,000 distinct CDR3 sequences, roughly 8% found once. Sequenced: blood, either unsorted or a sorted T cell fraction (not recorded which). These receptors all come from a female donor with ankylosing spondylitis or in good health (not recorded which).

This clonotype showed up many times. This sequence joins TRBV12-3 or TRBV12-4 and TRBJ1-1, with a possible D match to TRBD1 (5 bases). There are 12 residues in the CDR3. With 5 bases removed from V and 5 bases from J, the gap between germline ends came to 9 bases. CDR3 protein: CASSTGGTEAFF. As DNA, the CDR3 is TGTGCCAGCAGTACGGGGGGGACTGAAGCTTTCTTT.

This clonotype was detected many times. The genes are TRBV18 and TRBJ2-1; 8 bases agree with TRBD2. V lost 3 bases and J lost 0; bases outside the gene matches: 13. The CDR3 totals 19 residues. CDR1 is KGHSH, CDR2 LQKENI, per germline. The CDR3 sequence is CASSPAIDISGSSYNEQFF. CDR3 in DNA: TGTGCCAGCTCACCCGCTATTGATATCAGCGGGAGCTCCTACAATGAGCAGTTCTTC.

This clonotype appeared many times. The chain uses TRBV5-1 and TRBJ2-7, with TRBD2 identical over 9 bases. V shed 0 bases and J 5 bases; nucleotides not matched to a gene: 15. CDR3 length equals 18 residues. From germline, CDR1 is SGHRS and CDR2 YFSETQ. In nucleotides, the CDR3 is TGCGCCAGCAGCTTGGTTATCTCTAGCGGGAATAGGTTCCACGAGCAGTACTTC. It codes for CASSLVISSGNRFHEQYF.

In this sample, this clonotype turned up many times. This chain links TRBV12-3 or TRBV12-4 with TRBJ2-7; D call uncertain. Trimming cost V 6 bases and J 5 bases, with 14 bases left between them. The CDR3 length is 13 residues. This CDR3 reads CASSPSIANEQYF. The CDR3 DNA follows: TGTGCCAGCAGCCCCTCGATCGCCAACGAGCAGTACTTC.

This clonotype was seen a handful of times. The chain is built from TRBV7-2 and TRBJ2-7; 7 nucleotides match TRBD1. Looked up from germline, CDR1 is SGHTA and CDR2 is FQGNSA. J lost 5 bases, V lost 5 bases, and 3 bases had no gene match. This CDR3 contains 12 residues. As DNA, the CDR3 is TGTGCCAGCAGCCCTACAGGGGACGAGCAGTACTTC. This codes for CASSPTGDEQYF.

This clonotype appeared a few times. The chain uses TRBV29-1 and TRBJ1-4; D call uncertain. V was clipped by 4 bases and J by 0 bases, with 0 bases between them. CDR1 and CDR2 (germline): SQVTM, ANQGSEA. The CDR3 contains 11 residues. The CDR3 bases are TGCAGCGTTGCAACTAATGAAAAACTGTTTTTT. Amino acid sequence: CSVATNEKLFF.

This clonotype was counted ten times or more. The chain carries TRBV6-2 or TRBV6-3 and TRBJ2-1; 9 bases fit TRBD2. Germline CDR1 and CDR2: MNHEY and SVGEGT. The V and J ends lost 4 bases and 4 bases, in that order; junction bases with no gene match: 8. This CDR3 is 16 amino acids long. CDR3 DNA sequence: TGTGCCAGCAGTTCCGATCTAGCGGGGAAATACAATGAGCAGTTCTTC. This encodes CASSSDLAGKYNEQFF.

This clonotype has ten or more counts. The chain couples TRBV5-1 to TRBJ1-1, with unresolved D. The CDR3 spans 13 residues. The germline V gene has CDR1 SGHRS and CDR2 YFSETQ. V gave up 1 base and J gave up 7 bases, with 11 bases separating them. CDR3 sequence (DNA): TGCGCCAGCAGCTTGAGAGGAGCCCGTGAAGCTTTCTTT. It encodes CASSLRGAREAFF.

This clonotype has at least ten counts. This chain connects TRBV7-9 to TRBJ2-3, with D uncertain. Per the germline V gene, CDR1 is SEHNR and CDR2 is FQNEAQ (reference sequence). V was trimmed by 8 bases and J by 2 bases, leaving 11 bases between them. This CDR3 contains 13 residues. The CDR3, as DNA: TGTGCCAGCGAGACGGATTACACAGATACGCAGTATTTT. This gives the protein CASETDYTDTQYF.

This clonotype has at least ten counts. The chain has TRBV5-6 and TRBJ2-7; 7 nucleotides line up with TRBD2. J gave up 0 bases and V 4 bases, and 7 bases lay outside the gene matches. The CDR3 spans 15 residues. CDR1 is SGHDT and CDR2 is YYEEEE in the germline V gene. The CDR3 coding sequence is TGTGCCAGCAGCGCGGGACTAAGGAGCTCCTACGAGCAGTACTTC. This gives the protein CASSAGLRSSYEQYF.